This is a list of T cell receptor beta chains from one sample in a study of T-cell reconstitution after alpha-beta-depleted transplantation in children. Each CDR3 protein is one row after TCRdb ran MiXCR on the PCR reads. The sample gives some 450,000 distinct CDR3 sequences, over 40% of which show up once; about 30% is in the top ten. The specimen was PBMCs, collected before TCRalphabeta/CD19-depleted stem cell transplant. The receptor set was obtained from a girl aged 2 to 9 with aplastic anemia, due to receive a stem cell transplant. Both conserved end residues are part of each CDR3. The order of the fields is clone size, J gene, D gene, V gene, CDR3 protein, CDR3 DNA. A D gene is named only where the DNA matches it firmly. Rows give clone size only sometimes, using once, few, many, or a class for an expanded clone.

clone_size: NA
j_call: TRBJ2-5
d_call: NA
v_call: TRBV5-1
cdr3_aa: CASSFRMETQYF
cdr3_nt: TGCGCCAGCAGCTTCAGGATGGAGACCCAGTACTTC

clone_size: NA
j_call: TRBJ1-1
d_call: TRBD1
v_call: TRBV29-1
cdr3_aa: CSVEDPQGAAFF
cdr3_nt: TGCAGCGTTGAAGATCCACAGGGGGCAGCTTTCTTT

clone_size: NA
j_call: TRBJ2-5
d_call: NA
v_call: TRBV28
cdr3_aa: CASSLATQGGETQYF
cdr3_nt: TGTGCCAGCAGTTTGGCGACACAGGGAGGGGAGACCCAGTACTTC

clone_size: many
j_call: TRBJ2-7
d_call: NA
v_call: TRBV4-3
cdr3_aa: CASSQDTGLFEQYF
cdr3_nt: TGCGCCAGCAGCCAAGATACGGGGCTTTTCGAGCAGTACTTC

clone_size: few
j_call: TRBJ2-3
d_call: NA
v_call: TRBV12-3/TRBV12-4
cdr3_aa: CASSFGYGAGDTQYF
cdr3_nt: TGTGCCAGCAGTTTTGGTTACGGGGCTGGAGATACGCAGTATTTT

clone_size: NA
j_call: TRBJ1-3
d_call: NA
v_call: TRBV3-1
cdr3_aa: CASSPPWGLSGNTIYF
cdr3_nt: TGTGCCAGCAGCCCACCCTGGGGCCTCTCTGGAAACACCATATATTTT

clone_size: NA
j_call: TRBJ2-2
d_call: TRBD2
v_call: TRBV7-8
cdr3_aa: CASSLLEAGGASNTGELFF
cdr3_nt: TGTGCCAGCAGCTTACTAGAAGCGGGGGGCGCCTCGAACACCGGGGAGCTGTTTTTT

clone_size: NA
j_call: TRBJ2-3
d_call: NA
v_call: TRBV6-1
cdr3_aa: CASRDSGTDTQYF
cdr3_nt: TGTGCCAGCAGGGATAGCGGAACAGATACGCAGTATTTT

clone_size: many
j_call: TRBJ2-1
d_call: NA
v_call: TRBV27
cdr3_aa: CASSPGATDNEQFF
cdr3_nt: TGTGCCAGCAGTCCCGGCGCAACAGACAATGAGCAGTTCTTC

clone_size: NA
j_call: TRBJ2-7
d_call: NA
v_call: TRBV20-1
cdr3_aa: CSASPGGYEQYF
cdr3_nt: TGCAGTGCTAGCCCCGGGGGCTACGAGCAGTACTTC

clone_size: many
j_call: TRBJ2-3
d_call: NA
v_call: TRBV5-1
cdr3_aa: CASSSTGGVTDTQYF
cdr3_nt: TGCGCCAGCAGTTCGACAGGAGGAGTGACAGATACGCAGTATTTT

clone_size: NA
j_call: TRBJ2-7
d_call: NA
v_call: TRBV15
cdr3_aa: CATSTTLGGSEYF
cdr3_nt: TGTGCCACCAGCACCACCCTCGGGGGCAGTGAGTACTTC

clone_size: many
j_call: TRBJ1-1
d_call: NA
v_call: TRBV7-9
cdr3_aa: CASSLATGTTEAFF
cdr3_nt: TGTGCCAGCAGCTTAGCCACAGGGACCACTGAAGCTTTCTTT

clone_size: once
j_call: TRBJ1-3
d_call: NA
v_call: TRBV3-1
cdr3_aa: CASTQESGSSGNTIYF
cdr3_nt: TGTGCCAGCACCCAAGAAAGCGGGAGCTCTGGAAACACCATATATTTT

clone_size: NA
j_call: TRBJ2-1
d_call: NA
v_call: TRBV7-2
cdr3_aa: CASSLRGGVRNEQFF
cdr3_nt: TGTGCCAGCAGCTTACGGGGCGGGGTGCGAAATGAGCAGTTCTTC

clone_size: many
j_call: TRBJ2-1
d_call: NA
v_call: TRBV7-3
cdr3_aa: CASSRVGPYNEQFF
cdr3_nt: TGTGCCAGCAGCCGCGTGGGCCCCTACAATGAGCAGTTCTTC

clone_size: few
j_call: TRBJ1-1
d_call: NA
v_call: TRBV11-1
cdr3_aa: CASSLTTSVTEAFF
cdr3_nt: TGTGCCAGCAGCTTAACTACCTCGGTGACTGAAGCTTTCTTT

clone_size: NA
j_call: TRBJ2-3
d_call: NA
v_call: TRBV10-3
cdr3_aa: CAIGRGEVDTQYF
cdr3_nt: TGTGCCATCGGGCGGGGAGAGGTAGATACGCAGTATTTT

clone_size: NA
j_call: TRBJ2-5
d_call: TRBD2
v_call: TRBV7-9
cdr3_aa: CASSLGGTSGQETQYF
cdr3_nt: TGTGCCAGCAGCTTAGGGGGGACTAGCGGACAAGAGACCCAGTACTTC

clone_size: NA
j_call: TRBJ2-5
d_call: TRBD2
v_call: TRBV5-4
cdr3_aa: CASSLGLAPQETQYF
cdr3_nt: TGTGCCAGCAGCTTGGGACTAGCGCCACAAGAGACCCAGTACTTC

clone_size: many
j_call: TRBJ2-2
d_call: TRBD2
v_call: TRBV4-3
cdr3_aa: CASSQARLAGTGELFF
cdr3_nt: TGCGCCAGCAGCCAAGCTCGACTAGCGGGTACCGGGGAGCTGTTTTTT

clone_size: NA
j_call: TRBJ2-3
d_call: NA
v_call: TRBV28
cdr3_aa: CASSDRDTQYF
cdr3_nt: TGTGCCAGCAGTGACAGGGATACGCAGTATTTT

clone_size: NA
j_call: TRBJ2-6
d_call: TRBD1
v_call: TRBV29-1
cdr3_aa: CSVKVTGGTGANFLTF
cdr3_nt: TGCAGCGTTAAGGTGACAGGGGGTACTGGGGCCAACTTCCTGACTTTC

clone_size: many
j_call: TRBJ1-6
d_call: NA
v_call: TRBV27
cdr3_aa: CASSLGNSPLHF
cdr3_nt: TGTGCCAGCAGTTTGGGAAATTCACCCCTCCACTTT

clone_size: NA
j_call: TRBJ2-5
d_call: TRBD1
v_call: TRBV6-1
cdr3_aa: CASSAGQGSETQYF
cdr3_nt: TGTGCCAGCAGTGCGGGACAGGGATCGGAGACCCAGTACTTC

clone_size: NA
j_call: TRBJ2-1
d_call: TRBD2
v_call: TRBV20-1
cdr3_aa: CSARDRTSGFSYNEQFF
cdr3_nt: TGCAGTGCTAGAGATAGAACTAGCGGATTCTCCTACAATGAGCAGTTCTTC

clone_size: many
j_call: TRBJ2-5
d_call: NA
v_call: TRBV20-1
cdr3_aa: CSATNPPQETQYF
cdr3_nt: TGCAGTGCTACGAACCCACCGCAAGAGACCCAGTACTTC

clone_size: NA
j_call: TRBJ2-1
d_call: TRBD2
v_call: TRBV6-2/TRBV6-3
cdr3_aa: CASSSSGRHNEQFF
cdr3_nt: TGTGCCAGCAGTTCTAGCGGGAGGCACAATGAGCAGTTCTTC

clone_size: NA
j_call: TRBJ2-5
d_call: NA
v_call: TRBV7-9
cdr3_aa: CASSLAVHQETQYF
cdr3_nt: TGTGCCAGCAGCTTAGCGGTTCACCAAGAGACCCAGTACTTC

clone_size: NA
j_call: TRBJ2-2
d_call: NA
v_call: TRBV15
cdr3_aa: CATSRVRLNTGELFF
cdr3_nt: TGTGCCACCAGCAGAGTGAGGCTAAACACCGGGGAGCTGTTTTTT

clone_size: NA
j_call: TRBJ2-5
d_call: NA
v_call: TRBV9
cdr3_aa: CASSVEKEETQYF
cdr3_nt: TGTGCCAGCAGCGTAGAGAAGGAAGAGACCCAGTACTTC

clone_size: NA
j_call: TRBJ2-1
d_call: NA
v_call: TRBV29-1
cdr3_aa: CSVEFPDYPASHNEQFF
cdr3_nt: TGCAGCGTTGAATTCCCGGACTATCCCGCGTCCCACAATGAGCAGTTCTTC

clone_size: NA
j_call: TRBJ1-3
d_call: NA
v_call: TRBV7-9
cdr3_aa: CASSPTMTARGGNTIYF
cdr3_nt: TGTGCCAGCAGCCCCACTATGACAGCCCGAGGGGGAAACACCATATATTTT

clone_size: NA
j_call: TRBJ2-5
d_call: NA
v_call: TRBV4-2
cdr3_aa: CASSTTSQKTQYF
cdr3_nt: TGTGCCAGCAGTACTACTTCACAAAAGACCCAGTACTTC

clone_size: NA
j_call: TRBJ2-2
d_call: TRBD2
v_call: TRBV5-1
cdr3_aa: CASDKGLAETGELFF
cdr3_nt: TGCGCCAGCGACAAGGGACTAGCGGAAACCGGGGAGCTGTTTTTT

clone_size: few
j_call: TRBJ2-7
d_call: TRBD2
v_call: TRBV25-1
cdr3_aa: CASSDLTSGRVEQYF
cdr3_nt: TGTGCCAGCAGTGATTTGACTAGCGGGAGAGTCGAGCAGTACTTC

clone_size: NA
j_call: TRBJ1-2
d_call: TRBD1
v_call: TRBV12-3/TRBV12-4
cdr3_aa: CASRSTGEINGYTF
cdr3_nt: TGTGCCAGCAGGTCGACAGGGGAAATAAATGGCTACACCTTC

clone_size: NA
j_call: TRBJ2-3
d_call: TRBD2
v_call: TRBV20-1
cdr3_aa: CSAPPGAGFTDTQYF
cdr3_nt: TGCAGTGCTCCCCCCGGAGCGGGATTCACAGATACGCAGTATTTT

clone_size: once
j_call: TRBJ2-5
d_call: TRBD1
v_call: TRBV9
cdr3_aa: CASSHSGTEQETQYF
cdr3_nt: TGTGCCAGCAGCCACTCCGGGACAGAGCAAGAGACCCAGTACTTC

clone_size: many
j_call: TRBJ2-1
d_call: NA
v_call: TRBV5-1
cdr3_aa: CASSLRLPEVHEQFF
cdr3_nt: TGCGCCAGCAGCTTGCGGCTCCCCGAGGTCCATGAGCAGTTCTTC

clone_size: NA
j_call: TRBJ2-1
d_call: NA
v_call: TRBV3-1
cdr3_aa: CASSQVVRYGRWNEQFF
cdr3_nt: TGTGCCAGCAGCCAAGTGGTGAGGTACGGACGGTGGAATGAGCAGTTCTTC

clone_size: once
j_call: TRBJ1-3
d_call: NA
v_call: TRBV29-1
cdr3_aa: CSVETVLGNTIYF
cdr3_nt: TGCAGCGTTGAAACCGTTCTCGGAAACACCATATATTTT

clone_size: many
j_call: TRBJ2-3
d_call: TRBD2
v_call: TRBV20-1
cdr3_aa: CSARDIFSGRSTDTQYF
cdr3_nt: TGCAGTGCTAGAGATATCTTTAGCGGGAGGAGCACAGATACGCAGTATTTT

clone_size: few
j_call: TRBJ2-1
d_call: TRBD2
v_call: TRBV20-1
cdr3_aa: CSATRIAGGSGGEQFF
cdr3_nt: TGCAGTGCTACCCGTATCGCGGGGGGCTCCGGAGGGGAGCAGTTCTTC

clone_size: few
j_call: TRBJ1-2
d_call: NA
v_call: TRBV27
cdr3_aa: CASRRSGQLNYGYTF
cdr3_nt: TGTGCCAGCAGACGGTCCGGACAGCTTAACTATGGCTACACCTTC

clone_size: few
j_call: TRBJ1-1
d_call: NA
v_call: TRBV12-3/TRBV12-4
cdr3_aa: CASSFRGLNTEAFF
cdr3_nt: TGTGCCAGCAGTTTCAGAGGGCTGAACACTGAAGCTTTCTTT

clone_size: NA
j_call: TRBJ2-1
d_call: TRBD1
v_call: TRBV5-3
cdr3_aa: CARSGTGTGAHNEQFF
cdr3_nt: TGTGCCAGAAGCGGCACCGGGACAGGGGCTCACAATGAGCAGTTCTTC

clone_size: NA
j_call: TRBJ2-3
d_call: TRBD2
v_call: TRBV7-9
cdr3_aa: CASSTDWTSRTDTQYF
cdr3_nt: TGTGCCAGCAGCACAGACTGGACTAGCCGCACAGATACGCAGTATTTT

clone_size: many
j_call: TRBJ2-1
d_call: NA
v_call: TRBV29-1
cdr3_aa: CSVESPGAAYNEQFF
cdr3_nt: TGCAGCGTTGAATCTCCAGGGGCCGCCTACAATGAGCAGTTCTTC

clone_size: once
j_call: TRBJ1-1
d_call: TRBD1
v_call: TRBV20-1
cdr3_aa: CSARGTGADTGKF
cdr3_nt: TGCAGTGCTAGAGGGACAGGGGCTGATACCGGCAAATTT

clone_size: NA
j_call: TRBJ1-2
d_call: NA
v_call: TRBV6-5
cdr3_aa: CASSLSSGLNSNYGYTF
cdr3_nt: TGTGCCAGCAGTTTATCCTCAGGCCTAAATTCCAACTATGGCTACACCTTC

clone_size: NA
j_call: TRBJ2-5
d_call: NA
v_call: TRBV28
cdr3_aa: CASSFYRTDKGETQYF
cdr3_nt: TGTGCCAGCAGTTTCTACCGGACAGACAAGGGAGAGACCCAGTACTTC

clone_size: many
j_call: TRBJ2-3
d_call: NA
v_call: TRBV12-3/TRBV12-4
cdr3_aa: CASSNPGTDTQYF
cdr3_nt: TGTGCCAGCAGCAACCCAGGCACAGATACGCAGTATTTT

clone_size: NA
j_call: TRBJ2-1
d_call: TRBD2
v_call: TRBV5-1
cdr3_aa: CASNNLAGGPGEQFF
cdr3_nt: TGCGCCAGCAACAACCTAGCGGGGGGGCCTGGTGAGCAGTTCTTC